This T cell receptor beta chain appears in the sequencing data of a study of Ad26.COV2.S vaccination and SARS-CoV-2 variants. As for the study in general: In the COV1001 trial, the donor was in the Ad26.COV2.S arm.

The CDR3 is made up of 11 amino acids. Germline assignment: CDR1 GTSNPN and CDR2 SVGIG (reference sequence). The V end was cut by 2 bases, the J end by 7 bases, with 8 bases between. Treatment in this sample: 19 received Ad26.COV2.S at low or high dose, single or two shots; about 5 received placebo; per-sample allocation not given. Following the first vaccine or placebo injection, samples were taken on day 63. Profiled with immunoSEQ multiplex PCR; TCRdb holds only in-frame clones, not every one. Of hundreds of thousands of clones listed, around 90% are singletons. This chain connects TRBV30 to TRBJ1-1; D not certain. The TCR originated in a person aged 18-60 years who received the Ad26.COV2.S COVID-19 vaccine or a placebo. The sequencing used peripheral blood, collected in a trial of Ad26.COV2.S vaccine versus placebo. The CDR3: CAWSPTVEAFF. CDR3 in DNA: TGTGCCTGGAGTCCCACGGTTGAAGCTTTCTTT.